This record concerns one TCR beta chain sequence. The V end lost 4 bases, the J end lost 7 bases, and 17 bases lay between the germline ends. Germline V gene sequence: CDR1 SGHRS, CDR2 YFSETQ. The CDR3 extends over 15 amino acids. The source of the sample is a study of OX40 agonist ivuxolimab in advanced cancers. The method was immunoSEQ multiplex PCR; TCRdb's version includes in-frame clones alone and lacks a portion of them. The repertoire holds tens of thousands of clones, with approximately 86% as singletons. Sample: CD4+ or CD8+ T cells sorted from blood, taken in a trial of the OX40 agonist ivuxolimab. The source of this sequence is an adult with an advanced solid tumor such as melanoma, head and neck, liver or kidney cancer. The chain uses TRBV5-1 and TRBJ1-4; D is uncertain. CDR3 region: CASSSRPTMGEKLFF. In DNA, the CDR3 is TGCGCCAGCAGCAGCAGGCCCACGATGGGTGAAAAACTGTTTTTT.